The entry below gives a single T cell receptor beta chain sequence along with its context. Its target is not known. This sample is part of a study of cytomegalovirus exposure and HLA in healthy donors. At the level of the study: Around 80 million unique TCR sequences came from HLA-typed donors in an early release. Study findings and constraints: Sequences of the TCR beta chain were said to predict the HLA-A and HLA-B alleles of most subjects accurately. Apart from CMV serostatus, no immune exposure information was available.

A multiplex PCR was run with 60 Vbeta primers and 13 Jbeta primers. Data came from immunoSEQ multiplex PCR; TCRdb stores just in-frame clones and leaves some out. The sample shows about 140,000 clones, 75% to 80% of them seen only once. CDR1 is MDHEN, CDR2 SYDVKM, per germline. V was cut by 6 bases and J by 7 bases, with 9 bases left in between. The CDR3 is made up of 12 amino acids. The sequenced sample was PBMCs. This rearrangement joins TRBV28 to TRBJ2-2, with D uncertain. The receptor was derived from a man aged 18 to 35 in good health and CMV-seronegative. The CDR3 is CASRIPGGELFF. CDR3 nucleotides: TGTGCCAGCAGGATCCCGGGCGGGGAGCTGTTTTTT. The complete variable domain, with remaining parts taken from reference TRBV28 and TRBJ2-2, reads DVKVTQSSRYLVKRTGEKVFLECVQDMDHENMFWYRQDPGLGLRLIYFSYDVKMKEKGDIPEGYSVSREKKERFSLILESASTNQTSMYLCASRIPGGELFFGEGSRLTVL.